This entry is about one TCR beta chain. This clone is identified as medium-sized (0.01 to 0.1%). It lacks a known antigen. No per-base quality is available; no much larger clone lies one base away. The germline V gene yields SGHVS for CDR1 and FQNEAQ for CDR2. V is trimmed back by 3 bases and J by 10 bases, and the junction contains 6 bases that no gene match accounts for. From the cysteine up to the phenylalanine, the CDR3 has a length of 14 residues. The retained sequence is limited to the CDR3, 42 bases, with the frame set at the first base. The data derive from a study of tissue T cells after allogeneic stem cell transplantation (dated by TCRdb to 2021 to 2024). Broadly, across the study: If a tissue had multiple samples, a pathologist reviewed H&E sections so that samples with histologically apparent lymphocytes got priority for sequencing. TCR beta repertoires were profiled across many tissues obtained from research autopsies of patients with and without GVHD, as well as in mouse models of GVHD. On the human side, the study was prospective and observational, with no blinding or randomization.

Overall study outcomes, separate from this receptor: The study did not establish which tissue TCRs were alloreactive or antigen-specific, and some clones may have been host cells that persisted. In both patients and mice, T cells from blood and spleen covered only a limited part of the TCR repertoire found in tissues. The patient cohort was small and clinically heterogeneous, and sampling depth was acknowledged as a limitation. No blood samples were available from the non-GVHD comparator patients. Within patients, how anatomically similar tissues were was a major factor shaping TCR repertoire composition, regardless of disease or transplant status. Only a few T cell clones appeared in more than one patient, yet motif-based clustering showed tissue-specific repertoire signatures that were shared between patients.

The time point label of this sample denotes: human tissue collected at research (rapid) autopsy. Three non-HCT comparator patients with other cancers, who had at least five GI tract samples and no known GI disease at death, were retrospectively selected. After a median post-mortem interval of roughly 9.3 hours, autopsy tissues were collected, including GI sites from esophagus to rectum, liver, skin, and lymphoid organs such as spleen. Each autopsy specimen was cut in two, with one portion flash-frozen in liquid nitrogen and the remainder formalin-fixed, and the outer muscle layers of GI specimens were removed. To extract genomic DNA from frozen tissues, either the Mag-Bind Blood & Tissue DNA HDQ 96 Kit on a Chemagic 360 or the DNeasy Blood & Tissue Kit was used. Because of concern about red blood cell contamination, extracted DNA underwent additional purification with the Genomic DNA Clean & Concentrator-25 kit.

The protocol used for the library was the immunoSEQ multiplex PCR assay. TCRbeta CDR3 sequencing was performed at survey depth by Adaptive Biotechnologies, and CDR3 sequences, V/J genes, productive frequency and template counts were reported. TCR beta CDR3 regions were amplified from genomic DNA instead of RNA. Under the source paper's analysis protocol: Jensen-Shannon divergence served to quantify pairwise repertoire overlap between tissues, with 0 meaning identical and 1 meaning complete divergence. Tissues were grouped by single-linkage agglomerative hierarchical clustering of pairwise JSD values, and the clustering results were shown as dendrograms. GLIPH2 was applied to all patient samples using simulation_depth 1000, kmer_min_depth 3, and cdr3_length_cutoff 8, and only groups with more than two unique CDR3s were retained. A standardized tissue-overlap score extrapolated Jaccard GLIPH-group overlap across patients to a standard repertoire size of 1000 clones. Linear mixed-effect models, with tissue as a fixed effect and individual as a random effect, were used to test how diversity related to clinical or experimental variables. This is the immuneACCESS table as TCRdb keeps it, with only in-frame sequences that have V and J called. A part of the clones is gone; compared with another copy, unresolved V genes explain less than half, and the rest is unexplained. The DNA was the basis for D and trimming; V, J and clone size are from that table. The sample contains a few thousand clones, almost 70% of them found a single time. Together, the top ten hold less than 9.5% of the sample.

The rearranged segments are TRBV7-8 and TRBJ2-2, and 9 junction bases match TRBD2. The starting material was tissue from the colon, obtained at autopsy. The clonotype originates from a female donor aged 60 or older with lung cancer. The CDR3 loop reads CASSLGLAGLELFF. The DNA sequence follows: TGTGCCAGCAGCTTGGGCCTAGCGGGATTGGAGCTGTTTTTT.